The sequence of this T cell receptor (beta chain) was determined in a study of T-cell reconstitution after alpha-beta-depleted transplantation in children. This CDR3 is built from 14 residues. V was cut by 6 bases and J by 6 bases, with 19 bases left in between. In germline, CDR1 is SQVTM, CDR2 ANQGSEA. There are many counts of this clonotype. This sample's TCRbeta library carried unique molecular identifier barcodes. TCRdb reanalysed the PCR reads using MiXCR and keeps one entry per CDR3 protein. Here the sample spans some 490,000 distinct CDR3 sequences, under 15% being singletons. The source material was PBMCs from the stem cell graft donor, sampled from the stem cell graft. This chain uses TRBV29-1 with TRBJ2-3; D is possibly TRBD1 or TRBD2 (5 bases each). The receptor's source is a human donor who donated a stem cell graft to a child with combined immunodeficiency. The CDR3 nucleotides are TGCAGCGTCGCCGGGACCCTCGAAGGGGATACGCAGTATTTT. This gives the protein CSVAGTLEGDTQYF.